This TCR beta chain was sequenced during a study of spatial heterogeneity in lung cancer. Study as a whole: Sequences of the beta chain were consistently detected in greater numbers than alpha-chain sequences.

This clonotype was recorded many times. Its matching antigen is unknown. This CDR3 comprises 14 residues. Germline loops: CDR1 KGHSH, CDR2 LQKENI. Trimming removed 5 bases at V and 1 base at J, with 12 bases between. TCRdb re-called the 5' RACE reads with MiXCR, one entry per CDR3 protein. This sample has approximately 5,000 distinct CDR3 sequences; roughly 6.4% occur once, and the top ten carry under 20%. General study points: In tumors, expanded intratumoral alpha and beta TCR counts tracked mutation counts. Expanded TCRs that were ubiquitous or regional had counts tracking ubiquitous and regional nonsynonymous mutations, respectively. Alpha and beta chain coverage of tumor T cells was estimated at about 6.8% and 14%, respectively.

Documented time point: sample taken at primary tumor resection. The donors were 72 patients with non-small cell lung cancer that was early-stage and untreated. The chain carries TRBV18 and TRBJ2-7, with D possibly TRBD1 on 5 matching bases. The clonotype comes from a male donor with early-stage non-small cell lung cancer. Sequenced here: lung tumor tissue, sampled at surgery. CDR3 region: CASSILRGSYEQYF. CDR3 nucleotide sequence: TGTGCCAGCTCAATTCTAAGGGGATCCTACGAGCAGTACTTC.